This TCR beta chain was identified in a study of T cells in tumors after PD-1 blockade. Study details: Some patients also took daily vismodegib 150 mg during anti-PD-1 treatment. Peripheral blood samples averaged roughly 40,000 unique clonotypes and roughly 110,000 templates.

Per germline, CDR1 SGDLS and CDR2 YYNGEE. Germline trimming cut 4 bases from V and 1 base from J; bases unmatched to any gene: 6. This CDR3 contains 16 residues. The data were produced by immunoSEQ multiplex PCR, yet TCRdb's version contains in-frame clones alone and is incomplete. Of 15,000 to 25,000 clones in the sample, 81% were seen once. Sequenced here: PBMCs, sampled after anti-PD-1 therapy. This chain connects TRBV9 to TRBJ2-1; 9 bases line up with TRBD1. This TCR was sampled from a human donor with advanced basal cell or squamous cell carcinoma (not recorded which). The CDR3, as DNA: TGTGCCAGCAGCATTACAGGGGGCGCGTCCTACAATGAGCAGTTCTTC. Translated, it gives CASSITGGASYNEQFF.